These T cell receptor beta chains were read from a single sample in a study of identical twins. TCRdb re-called the 5' RACE reads through MiXCR, storing one row per CDR3 protein. The table includes under 350,000 distinct CDR3 sequences, less than 9.5% detected once. A further study also used this sample, focusing on yellow fever vaccine responses in identical twins.

The sequencing input was CD8+ T cells sorted from blood. The receptors here all came from a woman under 30 in good health. Both conserved end residues are part of each CDR3. The D gene is left open where the match is weak. Only part of the rows carry a size: once, few, many, or a class if the clone is expanded.

TRBJ2-3	NA	TRBV7-8	NA	CASSLYAIPDTQYF	TGTGCCAGCAGCTTATATGCCATACCAGATACGCAGTATTTT
TRBJ2-5	few	TRBV19	NA	CASQETQYF	TGTGCCAGTCAGGAGACCCAGTACTTC
TRBJ2-7	NA	TRBV7-9	NA	CASSLGGPPRGEQYF	TGTGCCAGCAGCCTAGGAGGACCGCCGAGGGGGGAGCAGTACTTC
TRBJ2-6	many	TRBV4-3	NA	CASSQDEGAGANVLTF	TGCGCCAGCAGCCAAGATGAAGGGGCTGGGGCCAACGTCCTGACTTTC
TRBJ2-7	few	TRBV20-1	TRBD2	CSAYGLAGPGQYF	TGCAGTGCCTACGGACTAGCGGGACCAGGGCAGTACTTC
TRBJ2-1	many	TRBV24-1	NA	CATSDDYNEQFF	TGTGCCACCAGTGACGACTACAATGAGCAGTTCTTC
TRBJ1-1	many	TRBV5-1	NA	CASSLSGPEAFF	TGCGCCAGCAGCCTTTCGGGTCCTGAAGCTTTCTTT
TRBJ2-1	few	TRBV7-9	NA	CASSSRDQPNEQFF	TGTGCCAGCAGCTCGAGGGACCAGCCTAATGAGCAGTTCTTC
TRBJ2-3	many	TRBV29-1	NA	CSVLTGATDTQYF	TGCAGCGTCCTGACCGGGGCCACAGATACGCAGTATTTT
TRBJ2-7	NA	TRBV6-1	TRBD1	CASSVGQGSSYEQYF	TGTGCCAGCAGTGTCGGACAGGGGAGCTCCTACGAGCAGTACTTC
TRBJ2-1	many	TRBV3-1	NA	CASSQDPGYNEQFF	TGTGCCAGCAGCCAAGATCCCGGCTACAATGAGCAGTTCTTC
TRBJ2-3	NA	TRBV7-9	TRBD2	CASSPIAGVLDTQYF	TGTGCCAGCAGTCCAATAGCGGGAGTGTTAGATACGCAGTATTTT
TRBJ2-2	few	TRBV3-1	NA	CASSQDLGGVSGELFF	TGTGCCAGCAGCCAAGATTTGGGGGGAGTATCGGGGGAGCTGTTTTTT
TRBJ2-7	once	TRBV28	TRBD1	CASSSRGTGGVPF	TGTGCCAGCAGTTCCCGGGGTACAGGGGGCGTTCCTTTC
TRBJ2-1	many	TRBV20-1	TRBD2	CSAFLKTSGSWDEQFF	TGCAGTGCTTTTTTAAAGACTAGCGGGAGTTGGGATGAGCAGTTCTTC
TRBJ2-3	few	TRBV7-6	TRBD2	CASSRPGTSGSSTDTQYF	TGTGCCAGCAGCCGGCCCGGGACTAGCGGTAGTAGCACAGATACGCAGTATTTT
TRBJ1-1	many	TRBV2	NA	CASNRNTEAFF	TGTGCCAGCAATCGTAACACTGAAGCTTTCTTT
TRBJ2-3	NA	TRBV11-2	NA	CASSLFRDPPTDTQYF	TGTGCCAGCAGCTTGTTTAGGGACCCCCCAACAGATACGCAGTATTTT
TRBJ2-4	many	TRBV7-9	NA	CASSLGFSDIQYF	TGTGCCAGCAGCTTAGGTTTTAGTGACATTCAGTACTTC
TRBJ1-4	NA	TRBV4-3	NA	CASSQDHPQSVLTEKLFF	TGCGCCAGCAGCCAAGATCACCCCCAATCCGTCCTGACCGAAAAACTGTTTTTT
TRBJ2-1	few	TRBV19	TRBD2	CASSILASGRVEQFF	TGTGCCAGTAGTATTTTGGCTAGCGGGCGGGTTGAGCAGTTCTTC
TRBJ1-6	many	TRBV7-9	NA	CASSLKDLHF	TGTGCCAGCAGCCTCAAGGACCTCCACTTT
TRBJ1-1	NA	TRBV10-3	NA	CAISGGRDTEAFF	TGTGCCATCAGTGGAGGCAGGGACACTGAAGCTTTCTTT
TRBJ2-7	NA	TRBV3-1	NA	CASSPAPDGNYEQYF	TGTGCCAGCAGCCCCGCACCTGACGGGAACTACGAGCAGTACTTC
TRBJ2-1	few	TRBV28	TRBD2	CASSPLADNYNEQFF	TGTGCCAGCAGTCCCCTAGCGGATAACTACAATGAGCAGTTCTTC
TRBJ1-1	many	TRBV29-1	NA	CSVGVLNTEAFF	TGCAGCGTTGGGGTTTTGAACACTGAAGCTTTCTTT
TRBJ2-7	many	TRBV20-1	TRBD1	CSVSSTGKTYEQYF	TGCAGTGTTTCATCGACAGGGAAAACCTACGAGCAGTACTTC
TRBJ2-1	many	TRBV10-3	NA	CAISEYGKGGSYNEQFF	TGTGCCATCAGTGAGTATGGCAAAGGTGGCTCCTACAATGAGCAGTTCTTC
TRBJ2-7	many	TRBV5-1	TRBD2	CASSPPSGRVGEQYF	TGCGCCAGCAGCCCACCTAGCGGGAGAGTAGGCGAGCAGTACTTC
TRBJ2-1	many	TRBV4-3	TRBD2	CASSQGSSGFNEQFF	TGCGCCAGCAGCCAAGGATCTAGCGGGTTTAATGAGCAGTTCTTC
TRBJ2-3	NA	TRBV9	NA	CASSARPGHPLDTQYF	TGTGCCAGCAGCGCGCGCCCGGGACACCCTCTGGATACGCAGTATTTT
TRBJ2-7	NA	TRBV7-3	TRBD2	CASSFERGFEQYF	TGTGCCAGCAGCTTTGAGCGGGGATTCGAGCAGTACTTC
TRBJ2-4	few	TRBV28	NA	CASSSLTELAKNIQYF	TGTGCCAGCAGCTCACTCACAGAACTAGCCAAAAACATTCAGTACTTC
TRBJ1-3	many	TRBV10-3	TRBD1	CAISETPGQLSGNTIYF	TGTGCCATCAGTGAGACACCGGGACAGCTCTCTGGAAACACCATATATTTT
TRBJ2-2	many	TRBV19	TRBD2	CASSSSGGAGELFF	TGTGCCAGTAGTAGTAGCGGGGGGGCCGGGGAGCTGTTTTTT
TRBJ2-1	few	TRBV20-1	TRBD2	CSAWKREWNNEQFF	TGCAGTGCTTGGAAGCGGGAGTGGAACAATGAGCAGTTCTTC
TRBJ2-7	many	TRBV20-1	TRBD1	CSARSGQGIHRYEQYF	TGCAGTGCTAGGTCGGGACAGGGGATACATCGCTACGAGCAGTACTTC